Below are 5 T cell receptor beta chains sequenced from a single sample in a study of PD-L1 blockade in urothelial cancer. Sequenced by immunoSEQ multiplex PCR; TCRdb stores in-frame clones only, minus some. The table lists some 46,000 clones, around 82% of them singletons. Time point of the sample: pretreatment peripheral blood. The material was PBMCs, obtained around atezolizumab (anti-PD-L1) treatment. The receptors originated from a man aged 60 to 75 with urothelial cancer.

V gene TRBV27 combines with J gene TRBJ1-1, with 9 bases aligning to TRBD1. Trimming at V came to 5 bases and at J to 1 base, leaving 17 bases not matched to a gene. There are 19 residues in the CDR3. CDR1 and CDR2 (germline): MNHEY, SMNVEV (reference sequence). DNA of the CDR3: TGTGCCAGCAGTCCTCAAGCCGGGACAGGGTCGATGGGGAACACTGAAGCTTTCTTT. As protein: CASSPQAGTGSMGNTEAFF.

V and J are TRBV19 and TRBJ2-1; D is uncertain. The V and J ends lost 3 bases and 6 bases respectively, with 15 bases between them. CDR1 is LNHDA, CDR2 SQIVND, per germline (reference sequence). The CDR3 has 15 amino acids. This CDR3 is CASSILDGGSNEQFF. The CDR3 DNA sequence: TGTGCCAGTAGTATCCTAGACGGTGGATCCAATGAGCAGTTCTTC.

The chain links TRBV28 to TRBJ2-3; D unclear. The V end was cut by 6 bases, the J end by 3 bases, with 7 bases between. Germline CDR1 and CDR2: MDHEN and SYDVKM. The CDR3 runs 12 residues. The CDR3, as DNA: TGTGCCAGCAGCGAGTGGACAGATACGCAGTATTTT. It codes for CASSEWTDTQYF.

This clone was seen just once. The chain links TRBV19 to TRBJ1-1; D remains ambiguous. The ends were cut back, 7 bases at V and 1 base at J, with 13 bases in the middle. Per germline, CDR1 LNHDA and CDR2 SQIVND (reference sequence). CDR3 length: 14 amino acids. The CDR3 region has the DNA TGTGCCAGTACCACCCTCCGGGGGAACACTGAAGCTTTCTTT. Translated, it gives CASTTLRGNTEAFF.

This sequence joins TRBV25-1 and TRBJ2-7; 8 nucleotides match TRBD2. Germline V gene sequence: CDR1 MGHDK, CDR2 SYGVNS. The CDR3 length is 11 residues. V lost 8 bases to trimming and J lost 4 bases; unmatched junction nucleotides: 1. The CDR3 protein is CASSGGYEQYF. In DNA form, the CDR3 reads TGTGCCAGCTCGGGGGGGTACGAGCAGTACTTC.